The clone carrying this T cell receptor (beta chain) appeared a few times. The antigen remains unidentified. This entry comes from a study of T-cell memory formation after mild COVID-19. Study-level results: Pre-infection memory harbored some responding clones, suggesting cross-reactive memory joined. Contracting clones localized mainly to CM and EM when CD4+ and mainly to EMRA when CD8+.

5'RACE with constant-segment primers yielded barcoded, UMI-tagged TCR alpha and TCR beta cDNA libraries. A single record per CDR3 protein comes from TCRdb applying MiXCR to the 5' RACE reads. This table has just over 60,000 distinct CDR3 sequences, 9% to 9.5% appearing once. Sequencing used PBMCs or a T cell subset sorted from them (not recorded which). The receptor's source is a man aged 18 to 30 who had mild COVID-19 (a few samples of this study predate the infection). Cell type and time point are not known.

The CDR3 region is CASSEDSGEDTEAFF. Written as DNA, the CDR3 is TGTGCCAGCAGCGAGGACAGTGGGGAGGACACTGAAGCTTTCTTT. The J gene is TRBJ1-1, the V gene TRBV9; a weak D match, TRBD1 (6 bases). Trimming shortened V by 3 bases and J by 3 bases, and 15 bases separated the two germline ends. This CDR3 is built from 15 residues. Germline assignment: CDR1 SGDLS and CDR2 YYNGEE.